The table lists the clone carrying this T cell receptor (beta chain) with a count of one. These data are taken from a study of blood T cell repertoires in COVID-19. At the level of the study: Sites in the United States, Italy and Spain provided acute and convalescent COVID-19 samples. T cells, B-cell-depleted T cells, or PBMCs provided the cDNA or gDNA that served as material.

As processed by the authors: The assay estimated nucleated cells by amplifying reference gene primers. Clones were read by immunoSEQ multiplex PCR, and TCRdb kept only the in-frame ones, dropping some. Clone size and the V and J calls come from that table; the DNA yielded D and trimming. The sample holds some 200,000 clones, about 86% seen once. This clonotype originated in an elderly woman in a cohort sampled during active or convalescent COVID-19. What was sequenced was peripheral blood.

CDR3: CASRSVQGGGPLETQYF. The CDR3 DNA is TGTGCCAGCAGATCCGTACAGGGCGGAGGCCCATTAGAGACCCAGTACTTC. This rearrangement joins TRBV5-6 to TRBJ2-5; D may be TRBD1 (6 bases). Germline lookup yields CDR1 SGHDT and CDR2 YYEEEE. CDR3 size: 17 residues. V was cut by 5 bases and J by 4 bases, with 24 bases left in between.